Below, 18 T cell receptor beta chains from the same sample are listed, as sequenced in a study of human T cells and chemical hapten exposure. Time point here: healthy volunteer bleed at 6 weeks. Whole blood that had not been fractionated was the source of extracted total RNA. MiXCR, run by TCRdb on the RACE reads, gives a single entry per CDR3 protein. The table includes about 30,000 distinct CDR3 sequences, 5.5% detected once. Sequencing was performed on whole blood. The source is a human donor in good health. Some clones in this sample may be carry-over from other donors' samples.

The chain combines TRBV20-1 with TRBJ2-3; maybe TRBD1 (6 bases). V was pared by 0 bases and J by 4 bases, with 14 bases between. The length of the CDR3 is 15 residues. CDR1 and CDR2 (germline): DFQATT, SNEGSKA (reference sequence). The CDR3 is CSARDQNRVADTQYF. Here the CDR3 DNA reads TGCAGTGCTAGAGATCAAAACAGGGTGGCAGATACGCAGTATTTT.

The sample holds many counts of this clonotype. The chain employs TRBV27 and TRBJ2-1; no reliable D call. The CDR3 totals 13 residues. The germline CDR1 and CDR2 sequences are MNHEY and SMNVEV (reference sequence). Deletions cut 4 bases from V and 0 bases from J, with 4 bases between. CDR3 region: CASSYDSYNEQFF. The DNA of the CDR3 is TGTGCCAGCAGTTATGACTCCTACAATGAGCAGTTCTTC.

This clonotype was picked up many times. The chain carries TRBV24-1 and TRBJ2-6; no firm D call. CDR1 is KGHDR, CDR2 SFDVKD, per germline. Trimming left V 3 bases short and J 2 bases short, with 10 bases between. The CDR3 has 16 amino acids. The CDR3 nucleotides read TGTGCCACCAGTGATGCCAGGAGTGCTGGGGCCAACGTCCTGACTTTC. Translating gives CATSDARSAGANVLTF.

In its sample, this clonotype ranks as medium-sized. The V call is TRBV6-5, the J call TRBJ1-1, with D uncertain. Germline V gene data show CDR1 as MNHEY and CDR2 as SVGAGI. The ends were cut back, 10 bases at V and 4 bases at J, with 10 bases in the middle. The CDR3 contains 11 residues. The CDR3 sequence: CATEGVTEAFF. In nucleotides, the CDR3 is TGTGCCACCGAGGGAGTCACTGAAGCTTTCTTT.

The CDR3 DNA is TGTGCCAGCACCCTCCGAAGATTTGGCACAGATACGCAGTATTTT. Its translation is CASTLRRFGTDTQYF. The gene calls are TRBV7-2 and TRBJ2-3; D is unclear. CDR3 length: 15 amino acids. V was cut by 7 bases and J by 1 base, with 15 bases left in between. The germline CDR1 and CDR2 sequences are SGHTA and FQGNSA.

This chain joins TRBV9 and TRBJ1-2; D uncertain. V shed 0 bases and J shed 2 bases, with 8 bases lying between them. Looked up from germline, CDR1 is SGDLS and CDR2 is YYNGEE. This CDR3 contains 14 residues. The CDR3 nucleotides read TGTGCCAGCAGCGTAGGCCCCGAGAACTATGGCTACACCTTC. Amino acids: CASSVGPENYGYTF.

This clonotype was counted at least ten times. The V gene is TRBV28, the J gene TRBJ2-3, with 11 bases that match TRBD2. CDR3 size: 16 residues. The germline V gene has CDR1 MDHEN and CDR2 SYDVKM. The V gene end was trimmed by 3 bases and the J gene end by 6 bases; junction bases not matched to a gene: 8. The CDR3 loop is CASSFSSGRPRDTQYF. CDR3 in DNA: TGTGCCAGCAGTTTTTCTAGCGGGAGGCCCCGGGATACGCAGTATTTT.

This clonotype showed up many times. The CDR3 here is CASSLVVRAPDTQYF. In DNA form, the CDR3 reads TGTGCCAGCAGCTTAGTGGTCAGGGCCCCAGATACGCAGTATTTT. The chain combines TRBV7-2 with TRBJ2-3; possible D gene TRBD1, 5 bases. The length of the CDR3 is 15 residues. Germline lookup yields CDR1 SGHTA and CDR2 FQGNSA. The V gene lost 1 base and the J gene lost 4 bases, with 12 bases spanning the gap.

There are many counts of this clonotype. The chain uses TRBV6-2 or TRBV6-3 and TRBJ1-6; D call uncertain. Germline CDR1 MNHEY, CDR2 SVGEGT. Trimming stripped 7 bases from V and 9 bases from J, with 13 bases between. CDR3 length: 13 amino acids. This CDR3 reads CASTLSWSSPLHF. CDR3 nucleotide sequence: TGTGCCAGCACCTTATCTTGGAGTTCACCCCTCCACTTT.

At least ten counts were recorded for this clonotype. V and J are TRBV10-3 and TRBJ2-2; 13 positions agree with TRBD2. The J segment lost 6 bases and the V segment lost 2 bases, leaving 3 bases of the junction unmatched. There are 16 residues in the CDR3. Germline-derived CDR1 and CDR2 are ENHRY and SYGVKD. The CDR3 loop is CAISEGLAGVAGELFF. CDR3 nucleotides: TGTGCCATCAGTGAGGGACTAGCGGGAGTGGCCGGGGAGCTGTTTTTT.

V and J are TRBV12-3 or TRBV12-4 and TRBJ1-2; TRBD1 might be the D (5 bases). CDR3 length: 14 amino acids. V dropped 7 bases and J dropped 0 bases, with 12 bases sitting between them. CDR3 sequence reads: CASNGRGANYGYTF. The CDR3 bases are TGTGCCAGCAACGGACGGGGGGCTAACTATGGCTACACCTTC.

This clonotype was counted at least ten times. V usage is TRBV2 and J usage is TRBJ2-1, with TRBD1 matching over 12 bases. The CDR3 sequence is 16 residues long. Germline CDR1 is SNHLY and CDR2 is FYNNEI. The J segment lost 8 bases and the V segment lost 6 bases, leaving 11 bases of the junction unmatched. CDR3 protein: CASSLRDRGPSDEQFF. CDR3 bases: TGTGCCAGCAGCCTTCGGGACAGGGGGCCGAGTGATGAGCAGTTCTTC.

This chain links TRBV19 with TRBJ1-2, with a possible D match to TRBD1 (5 bases). Deletions cut 5 bases from V and 5 bases from J, with 18 bases between. The CDR3 covers 15 residues. CDR1 and CDR2 from the germline V gene are LNHDA and SQIVND (reference sequence). CDR3 residues: CASSPSGTTAYGYTF. In nucleotides, the CDR3 is TGTGCCAGTAGTCCATCCGGGACGACGGCGTATGGCTACACCTTC.

This clonotype has ten or more counts. CDR3 residues: CASSLGPGLNTEAFF. As DNA, the CDR3 is TGTGCCAGCAGTTTAGGTCCAGGGTTGAACACTGAAGCTTTCTTT. This rearrangement joins TRBV12-3 or TRBV12-4 to TRBJ1-1, with D maybe TRBD1 (5 bases). With 1 base removed from V and 0 bases from J, the gap between germline ends came to 9 bases. This CDR3 contains 15 residues.

A few counts support this clonotype. V usage is TRBV7-2 and J usage is TRBJ2-5; no clear D. The V gene's germline CDR1 is SGHTA and CDR2 FQGNSA. The CDR3 has 13 amino acids. V was trimmed by 6 bases and J by 5 bases, leaving 13 bases between them. The CDR3 nucleotides are TGTGCCAGCAGAATGATTGGGCAGGAGACCCAGTACTTC. Protein product: CASRMIGQETQYF.

The CDR3 DNA is TGTGCCAGCAGCGTAGACTCAGAGAATCAGCCCCAGCATTTT. Translation gives CASSVDSENQPQHF. The chain is built from TRBV9 and TRBJ1-5, with D unresolved. Trimming pared 0 bases from V and 4 bases from J, leaving 8 bases between. Germline V gene data show CDR1 as SGDLS and CDR2 as YYNGEE. This CDR3 is built from 14 residues.

This clonotype has a count of ten or more. This sequence joins TRBV6-2 or TRBV6-3 and TRBJ1-1; 7 bases map to TRBD1. Germline lookup yields CDR1 MNHEY and CDR2 SVGEGT. V shed 6 bases and J 4 bases; nucleotides not matched to a gene: 8. The CDR3 runs 14 residues. Here the CDR3 DNA reads TGTGCCAGCAGACTGGACAGGAGGGGCACTGAAGCTTTCTTT. This translates into CASRLDRRGTEAFF.

At least ten counts were recorded for this clonotype. V is TRBV5-1 and J is TRBJ2-3, with D perhaps TRBD2 (5 bases). The germline CDR1 and CDR2 sequences are SGHRS and YFSETQ. The CDR3 length is 16 residues. V lost 3 bases and J lost 0, with 14 bases in between. This chain's CDR3 is CASSSTNRISTDTQYF. The CDR3 DNA reads TGCGCCAGCAGCTCGACTAACCGAATTAGCACAGATACGCAGTATTTT.